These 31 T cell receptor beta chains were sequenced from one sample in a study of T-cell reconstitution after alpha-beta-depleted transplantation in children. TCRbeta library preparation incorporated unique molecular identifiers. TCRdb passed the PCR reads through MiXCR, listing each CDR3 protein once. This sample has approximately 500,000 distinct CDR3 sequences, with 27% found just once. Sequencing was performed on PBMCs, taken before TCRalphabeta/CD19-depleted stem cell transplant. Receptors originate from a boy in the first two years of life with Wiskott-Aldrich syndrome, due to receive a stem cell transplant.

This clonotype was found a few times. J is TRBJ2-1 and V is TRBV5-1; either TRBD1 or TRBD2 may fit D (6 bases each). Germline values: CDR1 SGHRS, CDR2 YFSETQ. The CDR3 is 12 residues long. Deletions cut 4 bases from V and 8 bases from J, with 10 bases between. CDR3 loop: CASSQRGDEQFF. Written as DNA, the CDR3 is TGCGCCAGCAGCCAGAGGGGGGATGAGCAGTTCTTC. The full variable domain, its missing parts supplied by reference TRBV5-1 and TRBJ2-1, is KAGVTQTPRYLIKTRGQQVTLSCSPISGHRSVSWYQQTPGQGLQFLFEYFSETQRNKGNFPGRFSGRQFSNSRSEMNVSTLELGDSALYLCASSQRGDEQFFGPGTRLTVL.

Written as DNA, the CDR3 is TGTGCCACCCACTCAGCGGGAGGAGTGGAGACCCAGTACTTC. It encodes CATHSAGGVETQYF. This chain connects TRBV15 to TRBJ2-5; 9 nucleotides match TRBD2. CDR1 LNHNV and CDR2 YYDKDF come from the germline V gene (reference sequence). The CDR3 totals 14 residues. The V and J ends lost 8 bases and 5 bases, in that order; junction bases with no gene match: 9. The full variable domain, its missing parts supplied by reference TRBV15 and TRBJ2-5, is DAMVIQNPRYQVTQFGKPVTLSCSQTLNHNVMYWYQQKSSQAPKLLFHYYDKDFNNEADTPDNFQSRRPNTSFCFLDIRSPGLGDTAMYLCATHSAGGVETQYFGPGTRLLVL.

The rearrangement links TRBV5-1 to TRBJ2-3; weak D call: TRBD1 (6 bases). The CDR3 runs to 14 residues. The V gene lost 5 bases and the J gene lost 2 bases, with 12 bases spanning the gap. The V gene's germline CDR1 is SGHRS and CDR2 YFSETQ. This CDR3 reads CASSRQGYTDTQYF. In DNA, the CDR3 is TGCGCCAGCAGTCGTCAGGGGTACACAGATACGCAGTATTTT.

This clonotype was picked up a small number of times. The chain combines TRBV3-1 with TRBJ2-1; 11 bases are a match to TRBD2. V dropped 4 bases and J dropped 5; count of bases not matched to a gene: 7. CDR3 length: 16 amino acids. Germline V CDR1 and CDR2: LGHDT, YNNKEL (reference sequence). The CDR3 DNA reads TGTGCCAGCAGCCGCCCCCTAGCGGGAGGTCACAATGAGCAGTTCTTC. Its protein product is CASSRPLAGGHNEQFF.

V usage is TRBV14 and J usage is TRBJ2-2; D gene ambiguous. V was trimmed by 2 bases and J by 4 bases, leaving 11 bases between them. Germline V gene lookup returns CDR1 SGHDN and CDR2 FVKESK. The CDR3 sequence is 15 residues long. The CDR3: CASSQHDEPTGELFF. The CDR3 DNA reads TGTGCCAGCAGCCAACATGATGAACCCACCGGGGAGCTGTTTTTT.

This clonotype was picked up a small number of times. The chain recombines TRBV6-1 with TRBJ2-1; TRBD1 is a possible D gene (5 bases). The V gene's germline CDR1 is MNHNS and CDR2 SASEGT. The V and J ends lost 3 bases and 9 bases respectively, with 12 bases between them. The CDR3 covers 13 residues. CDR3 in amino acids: CASSDPRRGEQFF. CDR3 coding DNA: TGTGCCAGCAGTGACCCCCGTAGGGGTGAGCAGTTCTTC.

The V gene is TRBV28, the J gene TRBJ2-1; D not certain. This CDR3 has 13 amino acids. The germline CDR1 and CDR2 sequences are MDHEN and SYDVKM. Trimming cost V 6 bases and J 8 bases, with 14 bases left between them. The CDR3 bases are TGTGCCAGCAGGCCTCTGCCCCTCGATGAGCAGTTCTTC. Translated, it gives CASRPLPLDEQFF.

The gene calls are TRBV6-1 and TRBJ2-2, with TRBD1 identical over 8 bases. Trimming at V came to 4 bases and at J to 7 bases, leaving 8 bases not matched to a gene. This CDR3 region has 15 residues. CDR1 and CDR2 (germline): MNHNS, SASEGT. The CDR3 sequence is CASSARTGKIGELFF. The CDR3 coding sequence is TGTGCCAGCAGTGCCCGGACAGGGAAGATCGGGGAGCTGTTTTTT.

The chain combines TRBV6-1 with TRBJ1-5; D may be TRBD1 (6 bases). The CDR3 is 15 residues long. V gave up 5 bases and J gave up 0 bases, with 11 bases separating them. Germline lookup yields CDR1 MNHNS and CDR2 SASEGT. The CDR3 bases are TGTGCCAGCAGTCGCCACAGGGATAGCAATCAGCCCCAGCATTTT. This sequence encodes CASSRHRDSNQPQHF.

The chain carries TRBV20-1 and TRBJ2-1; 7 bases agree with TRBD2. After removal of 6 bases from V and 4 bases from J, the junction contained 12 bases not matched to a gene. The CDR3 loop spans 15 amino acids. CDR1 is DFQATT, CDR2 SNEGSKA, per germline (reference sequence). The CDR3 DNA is TGCAGTGCCCAAACTCGACCGGGACTATACAATGAGCAGTTCTTC. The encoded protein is CSAQTRPGLYNEQFF.

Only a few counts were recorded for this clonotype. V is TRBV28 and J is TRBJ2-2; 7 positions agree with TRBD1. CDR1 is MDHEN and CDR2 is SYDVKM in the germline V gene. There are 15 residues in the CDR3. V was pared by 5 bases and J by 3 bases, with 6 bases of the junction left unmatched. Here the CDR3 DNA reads TGTGCCAGCAGTCCGAGGGGGCGCGACACCGGGGAGCTGTTTTTT. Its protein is CASSPRGRDTGELFF.

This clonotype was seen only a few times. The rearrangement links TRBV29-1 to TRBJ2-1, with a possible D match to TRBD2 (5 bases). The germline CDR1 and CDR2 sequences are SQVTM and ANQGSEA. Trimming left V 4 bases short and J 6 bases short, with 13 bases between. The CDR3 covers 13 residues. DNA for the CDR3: TGCAGCGTTGGTCATATGACTACCAATGAGCAGTTCTTC. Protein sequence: CSVGHMTTNEQFF.

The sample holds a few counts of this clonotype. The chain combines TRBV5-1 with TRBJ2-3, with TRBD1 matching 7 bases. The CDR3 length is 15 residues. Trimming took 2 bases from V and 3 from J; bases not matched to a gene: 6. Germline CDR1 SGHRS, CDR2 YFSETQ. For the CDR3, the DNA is TGCGCCAGCAGCTTAGGGACAGTGCGAACAGATACGCAGTATTTT. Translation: CASSLGTVRTDTQYF. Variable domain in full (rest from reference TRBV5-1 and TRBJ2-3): KAGVTQTPRYLIKTRGQQVTLSCSPISGHRSVSWYQQTPGQGLQFLFEYFSETQRNKGNFPGRFSGRQFSNSRSEMNVSTLELGDSALYLCASSLGTVRTDTQYFGPGTRLTVL.

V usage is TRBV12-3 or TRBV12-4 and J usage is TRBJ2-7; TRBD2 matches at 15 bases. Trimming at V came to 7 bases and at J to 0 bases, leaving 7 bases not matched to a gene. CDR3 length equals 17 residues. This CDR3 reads CASTPGLAGGSSYEQYF. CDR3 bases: TGTGCCAGCACTCCGGGACTAGCGGGAGGTAGCTCCTACGAGCAGTACTTC.

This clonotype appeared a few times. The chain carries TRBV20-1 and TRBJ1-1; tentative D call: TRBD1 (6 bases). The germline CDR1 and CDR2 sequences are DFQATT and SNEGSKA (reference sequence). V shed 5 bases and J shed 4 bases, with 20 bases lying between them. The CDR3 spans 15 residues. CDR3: CSAYPITGRGTEAFF. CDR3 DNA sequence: TGCAGTGCTTACCCTATAACAGGGAGGGGCACTGAAGCTTTCTTT.

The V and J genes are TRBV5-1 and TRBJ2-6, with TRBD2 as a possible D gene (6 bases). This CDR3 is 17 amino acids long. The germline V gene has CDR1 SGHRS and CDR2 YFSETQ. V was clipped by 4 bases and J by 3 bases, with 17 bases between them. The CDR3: CASSPPGRSGGANVLTF. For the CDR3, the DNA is TGCGCCAGCAGCCCTCCCGGGAGAAGTGGTGGGGCCAACGTCCTGACTTTC.

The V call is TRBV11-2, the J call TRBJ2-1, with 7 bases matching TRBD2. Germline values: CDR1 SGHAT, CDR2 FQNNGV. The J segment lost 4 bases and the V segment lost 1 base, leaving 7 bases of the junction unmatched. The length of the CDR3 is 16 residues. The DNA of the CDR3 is TGTGCCAGCAGCTTAGCGGCTAGCGGCACTTACAATGAGCAGTTCTTC. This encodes CASSLAASGTYNEQFF.

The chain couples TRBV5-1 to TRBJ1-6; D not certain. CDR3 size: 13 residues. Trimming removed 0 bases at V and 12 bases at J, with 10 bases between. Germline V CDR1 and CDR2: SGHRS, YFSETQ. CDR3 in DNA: TGCGCCAGCAGCTTGGTGGGGATAGGACCCCTCCACTTT. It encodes CASSLVGIGPLHF.

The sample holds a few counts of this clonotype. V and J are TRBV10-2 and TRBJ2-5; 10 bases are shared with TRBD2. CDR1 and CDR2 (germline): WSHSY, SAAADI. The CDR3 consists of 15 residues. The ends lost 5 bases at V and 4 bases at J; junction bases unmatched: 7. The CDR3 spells CASSLRLAGRETQYF. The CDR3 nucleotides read TGCGCCAGCAGTTTGAGACTAGCGGGTAGAGAGACCCAGTACTTC.

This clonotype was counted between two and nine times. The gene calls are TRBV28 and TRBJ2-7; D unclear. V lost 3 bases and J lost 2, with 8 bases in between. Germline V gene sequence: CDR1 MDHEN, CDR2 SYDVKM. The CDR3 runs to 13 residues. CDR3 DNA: TGTGCCAGCAGTTTTTCGGATCCCTACGAGCAGTACTTC. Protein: CASSFSDPYEQYF.

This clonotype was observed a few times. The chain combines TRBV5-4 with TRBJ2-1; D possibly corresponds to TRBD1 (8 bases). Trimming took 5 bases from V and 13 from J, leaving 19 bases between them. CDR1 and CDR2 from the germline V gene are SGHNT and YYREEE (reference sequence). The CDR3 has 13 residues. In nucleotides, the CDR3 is TGTGCCAGCAGGGGTCAAAGCGGGACAGGCCAGTTCTTC. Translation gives CASRGQSGTGQFF. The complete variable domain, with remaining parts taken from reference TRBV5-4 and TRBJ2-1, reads ETGVTQSPTHLIKTRGQQVTLRCSSQSGHNTVSWYQQALGQGPQFIFQYYREEENGRGNFPPRFSGLQFPNYSSELNVNALELDDSALYLCASRGQSGTGQFFGPGTRLTVL.

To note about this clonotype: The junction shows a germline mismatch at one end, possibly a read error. The CDR3 coding sequence is TGCTGTGCTACTTTAAGCGGGAGGGTCCAAGAGACCCAGTACTTC. Protein sequence: CCATLSGRVQETQYF. The chain joins TRBV20-1 to TRBJ2-5; 10 bases fit TRBD2. The germline V gene encodes CDR1 DFQATT and CDR2 SNEGSKA (reference sequence). The CDR3 length is 15 residues.

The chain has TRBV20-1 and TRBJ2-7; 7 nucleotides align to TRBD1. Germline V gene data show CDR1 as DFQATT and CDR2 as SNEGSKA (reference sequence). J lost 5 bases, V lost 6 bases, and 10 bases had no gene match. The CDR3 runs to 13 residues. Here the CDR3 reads CSAWDSKRHEQYF. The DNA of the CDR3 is TGCAGTGCCTGGGACAGCAAACGCCACGAGCAGTACTTC.

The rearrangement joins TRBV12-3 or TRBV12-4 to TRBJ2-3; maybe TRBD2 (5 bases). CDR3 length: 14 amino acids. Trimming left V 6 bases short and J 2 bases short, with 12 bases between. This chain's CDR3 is CASSSTDSTDTQYF. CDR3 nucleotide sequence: TGTGCCAGCAGCTCGACGGACTCCACAGATACGCAGTATTTT.

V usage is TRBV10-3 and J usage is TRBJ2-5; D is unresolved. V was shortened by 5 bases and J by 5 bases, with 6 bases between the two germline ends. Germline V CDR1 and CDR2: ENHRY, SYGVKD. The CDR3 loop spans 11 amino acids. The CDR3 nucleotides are TGTGCCATCAGTCAGAGTGAGACCCAGTACTTC. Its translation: CAISQSETQYF.

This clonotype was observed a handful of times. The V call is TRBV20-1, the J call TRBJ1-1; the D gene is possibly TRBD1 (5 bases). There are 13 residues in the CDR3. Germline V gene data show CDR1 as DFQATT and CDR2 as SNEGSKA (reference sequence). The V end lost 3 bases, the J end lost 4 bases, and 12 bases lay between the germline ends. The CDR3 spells CSASNWGGTEAFF. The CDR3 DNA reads TGCAGTGCTAGCAATTGGGGCGGCACTGAAGCTTTCTTT.

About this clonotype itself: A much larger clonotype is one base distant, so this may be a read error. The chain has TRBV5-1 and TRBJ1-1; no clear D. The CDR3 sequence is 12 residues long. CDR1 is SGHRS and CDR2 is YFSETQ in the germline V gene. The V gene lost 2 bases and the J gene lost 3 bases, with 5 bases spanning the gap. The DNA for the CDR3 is TGCGCCAGCAGCTTAAAGGACACTGAAGCTTTCTTT. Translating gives CASSLKDTEAFF.

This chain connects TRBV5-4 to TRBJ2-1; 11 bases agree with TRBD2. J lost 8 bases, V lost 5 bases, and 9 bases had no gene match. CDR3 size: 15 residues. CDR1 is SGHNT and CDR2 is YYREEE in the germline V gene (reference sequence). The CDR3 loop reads CASRIAGGLLYEQFF. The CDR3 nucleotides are TGTGCCAGCAGGATAGCGGGAGGGCTATTATATGAGCAGTTCTTC.

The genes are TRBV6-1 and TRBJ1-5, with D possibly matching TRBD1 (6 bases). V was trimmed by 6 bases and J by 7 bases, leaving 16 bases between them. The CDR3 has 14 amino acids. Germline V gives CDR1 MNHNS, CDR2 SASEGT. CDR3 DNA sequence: TGTGCCAGCAGCCGTACAGGGCCCGGGCAGCCCCAGCATTTT. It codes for CASSRTGPGQPQHF.

The CDR3 region is CASSLGAPRPTSYNEQFF. CDR3 coding DNA: TGCGCCAGCAGCTTGGGCGCACCGAGGCCTACCTCCTACAATGAGCAGTTCTTC. The rearrangement uses TRBV5-1 and TRBJ2-1, with D unresolved. V shed 0 bases and J shed 0 bases, with 16 bases lying between them. The length of the CDR3 is 18 residues. Germline-derived CDR1 and CDR2 are SGHRS and YFSETQ.

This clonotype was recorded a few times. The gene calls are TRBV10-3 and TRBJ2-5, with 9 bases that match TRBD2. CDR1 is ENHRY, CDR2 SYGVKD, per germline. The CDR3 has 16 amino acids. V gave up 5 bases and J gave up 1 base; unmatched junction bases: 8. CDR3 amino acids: CAISIRREGSQETQYF. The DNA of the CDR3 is TGTGCCATCAGTATAAGGCGGGAGGGTTCCCAAGAGACCCAGTACTTC.